This T cell receptor (beta chain) was sequenced in a study of blood T cell repertoires in COVID-19. Sequenced by immunoSEQ multiplex PCR; TCRdb stores in-frame clones only, minus some. This sample has some 270,000 clones, with roughly nine tenths found just once. Germline CDR1 SGDLS, CDR2 YYNGEE. The CDR3 totals 14 residues. The ends were cut back, 5 bases at V and 0 bases at J, with 11 bases in the middle. V gene TRBV9 combines with J gene TRBJ1-1; a weak D match, TRBD1 (5 bases). Material: peripheral blood. The sequence derives from a man aged 35-49 years with active or convalescent COVID-19. In DNA form, the CDR3 reads TGTGCCAGCAGACCAGACAGTATGAACACTGAAGCTTTCTTT. Its translation: CASRPDSMNTEAFF.